This T cell receptor (beta chain) was retrieved from a study of OX40 agonist ivuxolimab in advanced cancers. Study findings and constraints: Both blood CD4+ and CD8+ T cells showed clonal growth by week 6 at 0.1 to 3.0 mg/kg. Antigen specificity of clonally expanded peripheral T cells was not established.

The CDR3 length is 17 residues. The J segment lost 3 bases and the V segment lost 7 bases, leaving 12 bases of the junction unmatched. Per the germline V gene, CDR1 is LNHDA and CDR2 is SQIVND (reference sequence). The data were produced by immunoSEQ multiplex PCR, yet TCRdb's version contains in-frame clones alone and is incomplete. The sample contains 60,000 to 85,000 clones, nearly 85% of which appear only once. Turning to this clone: The antigen remains unidentified.

Sequences were derived from CD4+ or CD8+ T cells sorted from blood, sampled in a trial of the OX40 agonist ivuxolimab. This TCR was sampled from an adult with an advanced solid tumor such as melanoma, head and neck, liver or kidney cancer. The rearrangement links TRBV19 to TRBJ1-5; 10 positions agree with TRBD1. The CDR3 is CASNAVGDRGLNQPQHF. The CDR3 DNA reads as TGTGCCAGTAACGCCGTCGGGGACAGGGGACTCAATCAGCCCCAGCATTTT.